Sequencing of this TCR beta chain was carried out in a study of shared clonotypes between healthy human individuals. Study results and caveats: Generation probabilities were higher for clonotypes shared across all four sorted-subset donors than for unshared ones. Limited genetic and exposure-history diversity came from having few donors. In a handful of donors, roughly 5.2% of naive CD4 clonotypes appeared in common.

Under the authors' procedure: Junction-only immunoSEQ data arrived without quality scores, meaning filtering differed. This table comes from immunoSEQ multiplex PCR, and its TCRdb copy is limited to in-frame clones, with some not included. V and J calls plus clone size are reproduced from that table; the DNA served to infer D and trimming. The repertoire holds over 1.4 million clones, with 95% to 97% as singletons. On this clone: The antigen remains unidentified.

The sequenced material came from naive CD4+ T cells sorted from blood. Subset meaning: CD45RA+ positively selected. The sequence came from a man younger than 45 in good health.

CDR3 residues: CASSLLPVNTEAFF. The CDR3 DNA sequence: TGCGCCAGCAGCTTGTTGCCGGTGAACACTGAAGCTTTCTTT. The chain combines TRBV5-1 with TRBJ1-1, with no clear D. Germline V gene sequence: CDR1 SGHRS, CDR2 YFSETQ. Trimming left V 1 base short and J 0 bases short, with 7 bases between. This CDR3 has 14 residues.